A single sample is the source of the 6 T cell receptor beta chains below, sequenced in a study of T cell responses to AZD1222 COVID-19 vaccine. The repertoire was sequenced with immunoSEQ multiplex PCR; TCRdb's copy has only in-frame clones and lacks some. The profile shows more than 95,000 clones, approximately 85% of them singletons. The specimen was peripheral blood, collected on day 0 of MenACWY control vaccination. These receptors all come from an adult in good health.

This sequence joins TRBV5-6 and TRBJ1-1; no clear D gene. The CDR3 loop spans 12 amino acids. Trimming pared 0 bases from V and 11 bases from J, leaving 11 bases between. Germline loops: CDR1 SGHDT, CDR2 YYEEEE. CDR3 nucleotide sequence: TGTGCCAGCAGCTTGGGGCATACAACGGCTTTCTTT. This codes for CASSLGHTTAFF.

The J gene is TRBJ2-7, the V gene TRBV3-1 (or the pseudogene TRBV3-2); D gene ambiguous. Germline V gene sequence: CDR1 LGHDT, CDR2 YNNKEL (reference sequence). The CDR3 contains 16 residues. Trimming took 1 base from V and 0 from J, leaving 13 bases between them. CDR3: CASSQGALGLSYEQYF. CDR3 DNA: TGTGCCAGCAGCCAAGGGGCTTTGGGCCTCTCCTACGAGCAGTACTTC.

V is TRBV28 and J is TRBJ1-2; D not certain. Trimming cost V 3 bases and J 8 bases, with 13 bases left between them. Germline assignment: CDR1 MDHEN and CDR2 SYDVKM. The CDR3 consists of 13 residues. In DNA, the CDR3 is TGTGCCAGCAGTTTTCGGGGTCTCAGCGGCTACACCTTC. Protein product: CASSFRGLSGYTF.

J is TRBJ1-2 and V is TRBV28, with D possibly TRBD1 on 5 matching bases. In germline, CDR1 is MDHEN, CDR2 SYDVKM. Trimming cost V 2 bases and J 5 bases, with 12 bases left between them. The CDR3 loop spans 14 amino acids. The CDR3 sequence is CASSLGGRFYGYTF. In nucleotides, the CDR3 is TGTGCCAGCAGTTTAGGGGGACGTTTTTATGGCTACACCTTC.

The chain has TRBV4-1 and TRBJ2-5, with TRBD2 matching over 8 bases. Germline V gene data show CDR1 as MGHRA and CDR2 as YSYEKL. This CDR3 is built from 15 residues. J was trimmed by 1 base and V by 3 bases; bases with no gene match: 4. The chain's CDR3 is CASSHRSGGQETQYF. DNA of the CDR3: TGCGCCAGCAGCCACCGGAGCGGGGGCCAAGAGACCCAGTACTTC.

CDR3 nucleotide sequence: TGTGCCAGCAGCTTAAGCGGGGTTCTCTACGAGCAGTACTTC. Its translation: CASSLSGVLYEQYF. J is TRBJ2-7 and V is TRBV11-1; 7 bases are a match to TRBD2. Trimming took 2 bases from V and 3 from J; bases not matched to a gene: 4. The CDR3 has 14 residues. Germline CDR1 SGHAT, CDR2 FQDESV (reference sequence).